This is a list of T cell receptor beta chains from one sample in a study of T-cell reconstitution after alpha-beta-depleted transplantation in children. TCRdb processed the PCR reads anew with MiXCR; each CDR3 protein has one entry. This table has some 840,000 distinct CDR3 sequences, roughly 15% appearing once. Here the sequenced sample was PBMCs, mostly from graft donor cells, taken 360 days after TCRalphabeta/CD19-depleted stem cell transplant. These receptors were taken from a male patient younger than 18 who had a stem cell transplant for acute lymphoblastic leukemia, so the T cells may come from the graft donor. Both conserved end residues are part of each CDR3. A D gene is named only where the DNA matches it firmly. Expanded clones get a size class; other rows say once, few or many, or leave the size out.

clone_size d_call j_call v_call cdr3_aa cdr3_nt
. TRBD2 TRBJ2-3 TRBV5-1 CASSPRVAGLTDTQYF TGCGCCAGCAGCCCGCGGGTAGCGGGGCTGACAGATACGCAGTATTTT
many . TRBJ2-7 TRBV5-1 CASSLVGYEQYF TGCGCCAGCAGCTTGGTCGGGTACGAGCAGTACTTC
few . TRBJ1-1 TRBV29-1 CSVEDTGTEAFF TGCAGCGTTGAAGATACAGGAACTGAAGCTTTCTTT
. . TRBJ2-3 TRBV4-2 CASSPPERSTDTQYF TGTGCCAGCAGCCCCCCGGAGCGGAGCACAGATACGCAGTATTTT
few . TRBJ1-4 TRBV20-1 CSARETSGINEKLFF TGCAGTGCTAGAGAGACTAGCGGGATAAATGAAAAACTGTTTTTT
few TRBD2 TRBJ2-5 TRBV9 CASSAPTSGRRETQYF TGTGCCAGCAGCGCACCCACTAGCGGGAGGAGAGAGACCCAGTACTTC
. TRBD2 TRBJ2-1 TRBV4-2 CASSQRAPIMPGLAGGFEQFF TGTGCCAGCAGCCAAAGGGCCCCCATTATGCCGGGACTAGCGGGAGGTTTTGAGCAGTTCTTC
. . TRBJ1-4 TRBV18 CASSPSVGAATNEKLFF TGTGCCAGCTCACCATCGGTCGGCGCGGCAACTAATGAAAAACTGTTTTTT
few . TRBJ1-5 TRBV20-1 CSARVLDASNQPQHF TGCAGTGCTAGAGTTCTGGACGCCAGCAATCAGCCCCAGCATTTT
many TRBD2 TRBJ2-7 TRBV28 CASSPLKLAGGLYEQYF TGTGCCAGCAGCCCCCTCAAACTAGCGGGAGGGCTCTACGAGCAGTACTTC
few TRBD1 TRBJ1-5 TRBV5-1 CASSRAGGHQPQHF TGCGCCAGCAGCAGGGCAGGGGGCCATCAGCCCCAGCATTTT
many . TRBJ2-2 TRBV6-1 CASNLDRNTGELFF TGTGCCAGCAACCTAGACAGGAACACCGGGGAGCTGTTTTTT
few . TRBJ2-4 TRBV5-1 CASSFLNIQYF TGCGCCAGCAGCTTCTTAAACATTCAGTACTTC
few TRBD2 TRBJ2-3 TRBV12-3/TRBV12-4 CASSDGGDTQYF TGTGCCAGCAGTGACGGGGGGGATACGCAGTATTTT
. . TRBJ2-1 TRBV7-9 CASSPHTGYSYNEQFF TGTGCCAGCAGCCCACATACAGGTTACTCCTACAATGAGCAGTTCTTC
few TRBD2 TRBJ2-7 TRBV12-3/TRBV12-4 CASRSSGSGFYEQYF TGTGCCAGCAGGAGTAGCGGGAGTGGATTCTACGAGCAGTACTTC
few . TRBJ2-3 TRBV12-3/TRBV12-4 CASSLLGGTARSTDTQYF TGTGCCAGCAGTTTGTTGGGGGGGACAGCGAGGAGCACAGATACGCAGTATTTT
. . TRBJ2-1 TRBV20-1 CSARDMGGAITEQFF TGCAGTGCTAGAGATATGGGTGGGGCGATCACGGAGCAGTTCTTC
once TRBD2 TRBJ2-3 TRBV7-7 CASSSSGLATGDTQYF TGTGCCAGCAGTTCCTCCGGACTAGCAACGGGAGATACGCAGTATTTT
few . TRBJ2-6 TRBV13 CASSRQGANVLTF TGTGCCAGCAGCCGACAAGGGGCCAACGTCCTGACTTTC
many . TRBJ2-1 TRBV29-1 CSVEIAEQFF TGCAGCGTTGAAATAGCGGAGCAGTTCTTC
few . TRBJ2-1 TRBV4-1 CASSQKSSPSYNEQFF TGCGCCAGCAGCCAAAAGTCTTCGCCGTCCTACAATGAGCAGTTCTTC
. TRBD2 TRBJ2-1 TRBV7-9 CASSLLTSGSYEQFF TGTGCCAGCAGCTTGTTGACTAGCGGGAGCTATGAGCAGTTCTTC
. TRBD2 TRBJ2-5 TRBV5-6 CASSQAGRLQETQYF TGTGCCAGCAGTCAAGCGGGGAGGTTACAAGAGACCCAGTACTTC
once . TRBJ2-7 TRBV5-1 CASRFFAGYEQYF TGCGCCAGCAGGTTCTTCGCGGGCTACGAGCAGTACTTC
. TRBD1 TRBJ2-2 TRBV10-1 CASSESRWDRDTGELFF TGCGCCAGCAGTGAGTCGAGATGGGACAGGGACACCGGGGAGCTGTTTTTT
few TRBD2 TRBJ2-5 TRBV12-3/TRBV12-4 CASGLAGAVMAQYF TGTGCCAGCGGCTTAGCGGGGGCCGTGATGGCCCAGTACTTC
many . TRBJ1-4 TRBV15 CATSRSGQAWEKLFF TGTGCCACCAGCAGATCCGGCCAGGCGTGGGAAAAACTGTTTTTT
few TRBD2 TRBJ2-5 TRBV29-1 CSVEVPSGRGAQETQYF TGCAGCGTTGAAGTCCCTAGCGGGAGGGGGGCCCAAGAGACCCAGTACTTC
few . TRBJ2-5 TRBV5-1 CASSLLWVGKETQYF TGCGCCAGCAGCTTGCTTTGGGTTGGAAAAGAGACCCAGTACTTC
few TRBD2 TRBJ2-1 TRBV30 CAWSLAGGASWQFF TGTGCCTGGAGTCTAGCGGGAGGGGCCTCGTGGCAGTTCTTC
many TRBD2 TRBJ2-2 TRBV29-1 CSVYGLAANTGELFF TGCAGCGTTTACGGACTAGCGGCGAACACCGGGGAGCTGTTTTTT
few . TRBJ1-1 TRBV5-1 CASSPTSGRAPEAFF TGCGCCAGCAGTCCTACCTCAGGGCGGGCGCCTGAAGCTTTCTTT
. . TRBJ2-3 TRBV5-1 CASSFIGGTRGDTQYF TGCGCCAGCAGCTTTATCGGCGGGACCCGAGGGGATACGCAGTATTTT
. TRBD1 TRBJ1-2 TRBV5-1 CASSFPLTGAYGYTF TGCGCCAGCAGCTTCCCTTTGACAGGGGCCTATGGCTACACCTTC
many . TRBJ2-1 TRBV5-1 CASSLTDNYSYNEQFF TGCGCCAGCAGCTTGACAGACAACTACTCCTACAATGAGCAGTTCTTC
few . TRBJ2-1 TRBV20-1 CSASPPQGQFF TGCAGTGCTAGTCCGCCCCAGGGGCAGTTCTTC
many . TRBJ2-5 TRBV29-1 CSVGSQETQYF TGCAGCGTTGGATCCCAAGAGACCCAGTACTTC
. . TRBJ2-5 TRBV3-1 CASSQVPEGETQYF TGTGCCAGCAGCCAAGTTCCGGAGGGAGAGACCCAGTACTTC
few TRBD1 TRBJ2-2 TRBV18 CASSPDRVRTNTGELFF TGTGCCAGCTCACCAGACAGGGTCCGTACGAACACCGGGGAGCTGTTTTTT
few TRBD1 TRBJ1-6 TRBV4-1 CASSQKQGTNSPLHF TGCGCCAGCAGCCAAAAACAGGGGACAAATTCACCCCTCCACTTT